This T cell receptor (beta chain) was sequenced for a study of immune characterization of retroperitoneal liposarcoma. This clonotype turned up a few times. Germline V gene data show CDR1 as SGHVS and CDR2 as FNYEAQ. Trimming took off 5 bases at V and 8 bases at J, with 21 bases between the two ends. This CDR3 is built from 15 residues. A single record per CDR3 protein comes from TCRdb applying MiXCR to the PCR reads. The table records about 10,000 distinct CDR3 sequences, roughly 22% of them present only once. The material sequenced was blood. The J gene is TRBJ1-2, the V gene TRBV7-6; D gene ambiguous. This TCR was sampled from a female donor with retroperitoneal liposarcoma. The CDR3 nucleotides read TGTGCCAGCAGCCCAAGTGCGGTAGGGATGGAAGGCTACACCTTC. It translates to CASSPSAVGMEGYTF.